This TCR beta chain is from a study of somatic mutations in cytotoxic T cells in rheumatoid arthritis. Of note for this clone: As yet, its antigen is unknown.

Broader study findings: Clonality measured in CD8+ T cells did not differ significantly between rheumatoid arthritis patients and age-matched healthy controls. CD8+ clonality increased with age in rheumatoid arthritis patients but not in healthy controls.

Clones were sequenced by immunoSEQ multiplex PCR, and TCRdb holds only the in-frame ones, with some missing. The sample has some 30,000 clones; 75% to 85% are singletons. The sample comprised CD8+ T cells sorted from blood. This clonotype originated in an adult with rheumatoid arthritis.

CDR3 nucleotides: TGTGCCAGCAGCCCGGACAGGGAGCAGTTCTTC. The encoded protein is CASSPDREQFF. The chain uses TRBV5-5 and TRBJ2-1, with 7 bases aligning to TRBD1. V shed 4 bases and J 10 bases; nucleotides not matched to a gene: 2. The CDR3 has 11 amino acids. Germline V gene lookup returns CDR1 SGHKS and CDR2 YYEKEE (reference sequence).